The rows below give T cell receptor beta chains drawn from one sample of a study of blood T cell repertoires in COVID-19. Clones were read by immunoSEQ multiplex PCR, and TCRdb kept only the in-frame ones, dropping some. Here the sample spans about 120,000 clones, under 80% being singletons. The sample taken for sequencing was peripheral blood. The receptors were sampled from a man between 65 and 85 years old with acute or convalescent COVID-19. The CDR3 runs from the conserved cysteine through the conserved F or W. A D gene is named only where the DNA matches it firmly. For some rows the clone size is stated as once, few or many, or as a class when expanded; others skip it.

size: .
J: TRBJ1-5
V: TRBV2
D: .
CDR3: CASSLAGGNLQPQHF
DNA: TGTGCCAGCAGCCTAGCCGGGGGGAACCTTCAGCCCCAGCATTTT

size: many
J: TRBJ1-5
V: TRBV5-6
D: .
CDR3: CASSQGRGNQPQHF
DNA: TGTGCCAGCAGCCAGGGTAGGGGCAATCAGCCCCAGCATTTT

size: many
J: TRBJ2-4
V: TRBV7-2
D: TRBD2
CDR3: CASSGTGGKNIQYF
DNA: TGTGCCAGCAGCGGGACCGGGGGGAAAAACATTCAGTACTTC

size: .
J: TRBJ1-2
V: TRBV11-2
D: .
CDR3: CASSLNRVAYGYTF
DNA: TGTGCCAGCAGCTTAAACAGGGTGGCCTATGGCTACACCTTC

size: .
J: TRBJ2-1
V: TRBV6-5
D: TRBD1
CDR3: CASSQRTGNEQFF
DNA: TGTGCCAGCAGTCAAAGGACAGGGAATGAGCAGTTCTTC

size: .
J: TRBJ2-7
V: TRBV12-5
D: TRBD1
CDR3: CASGSGTGGTYEQYF
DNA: TGTGCTAGTGGCTCGGGAACAGGGGGTACCTACGAGCAGTACTTC

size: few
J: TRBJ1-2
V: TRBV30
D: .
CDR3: CAWSGMEFYGYTF
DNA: TGTGCCTGGAGTGGTATGGAGTTCTATGGCTACACCTTC

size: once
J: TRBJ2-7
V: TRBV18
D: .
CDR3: CASSPLGTTYEQYF
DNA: TGTGCCAGCTCACCATTGGGGACAACATACGAGCAGTACTTC

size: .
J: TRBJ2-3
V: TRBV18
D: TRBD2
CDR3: CASSPTSGGARDTDTQYF
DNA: TGTGCCAGCTCACCGACTAGCGGGGGGGCAAGAGACACAGATACGCAGTATTTT

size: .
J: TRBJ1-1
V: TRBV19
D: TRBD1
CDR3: CASSIVGQGAKDTEAFF
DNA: TGTGCCAGTAGTATAGTAGGTCAGGGGGCTAAGGACACTGAAGCTTTCTTT

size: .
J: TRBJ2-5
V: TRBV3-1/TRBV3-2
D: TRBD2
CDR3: CASSQENLGLAGRLYQETQYF
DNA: TGTGCCAGCAGCCAAGAGAACCTCGGACTAGCGGGGCGACTTTACCAAGAGACCCAGTACTTC